Shown below are 20 T cell receptor beta chains from a single sample sequenced in a study of regulatory T cells in long-lasting Graves disease. The time point denotes: newly diagnosed GD, antithyroid drugs for less than 3 months. After RNA was extracted from PBMCs, the TCR library was made from it. Both iRepertoire HTBI primers and Arm-PCR of CDR3 regions were used to build the TCR beta libraries. TCRdb reanalysed the multiplex PCR reads using MiXCR and keeps one entry per CDR3 protein. The sample shows 350,000 to 550,000 distinct CDR3 sequences, over 15% of them seen only once. The same data also contributed to another study, on T cells in Graves' hyperthyroidism and ophthalmopathy.

The material was peripheral blood mononuclear cells (PBMCs), obtained at new diagnosis, from a patient treated with antithyroid drugs. All receptors come from a woman under 30 with Graves disease.

The V gene is TRBV7-9, the J gene TRBJ1-4, with D possibly matching TRBD1 (6 bases). The V end lost 5 bases, the J end lost 5 bases, and 12 bases lay between the germline ends. Per the germline V gene, CDR1 is SEHNR and CDR2 is FQNEAQ (reference sequence). The CDR3 has 14 residues. The CDR3: CASSKQGSNEKLFF. CDR3 DNA sequence: TGTGCCAGCAGCAAACAGGGCTCAAATGAAAAACTGTTTTTT.

This clonotype was observed at least ten times. The chain is built from TRBV12-3 or TRBV12-4 and TRBJ2-3; 8 nucleotides agree with TRBD2. The CDR3 is 15 amino acids. Germline trimming cut 6 bases from V and 3 bases from J; bases unmatched to any gene: 8. The CDR3 reads CASSSGRIGTDTQYF. The CDR3 DNA follows: TGTGCCAGCAGCAGCGGGAGAATTGGAACAGATACGCAGTATTTT.

Many counts were recorded for this clonotype. The rearrangement joins TRBV15 to TRBJ1-1; 8 bases line up with TRBD1. This CDR3 is built from 16 residues. The V gene end was trimmed by 1 base and the J gene end by 1 base; junction bases not matched to a gene: 5. CDR1 is LNHNV and CDR2 is YYDKDF in the germline V gene (reference sequence). The CDR3 here is CATSRATGVGNTEAFF. CDR3 sequence (DNA): TGTGCCACCAGCAGAGCGACAGGGGTTGGGAACACTGAAGCTTTCTTT.

Many counts were recorded for this clonotype. The gene calls are TRBV4-1 and TRBJ2-7; TRBD1 matches at 7 bases. V lost 1 base and J lost 3; bases outside the gene matches: 3. CDR1 is MGHRA and CDR2 is YSYEKL in the germline V gene. CDR3 length: 14 residues. The CDR3 sequence is CASSQGGQFYEQYF. DNA for the CDR3: TGCGCCAGCAGCCAAGGGGGACAGTTCTACGAGCAGTACTTC.

The J gene is TRBJ1-3, the V gene TRBV30; 7 positions agree with TRBD1. The CDR3 runs to 14 residues. CDR1 is GTSNPN, CDR2 SVGIG, per germline (reference sequence). Trimming removed 0 bases from V and 2 bases from J; junction bases left unmatched: 1. This CDR3 reads CAWSVGGPGNTIYF. CDR3 nucleotides: TGTGCCTGGAGTGTAGGGGGCCCTGGAAACACCATATATTTT.

This clonotype was seen repeatedly, ten times or more. The V call is TRBV28, the J call TRBJ1-2; a possible D gene is TRBD1 (5 bases). This CDR3 is 13 amino acids long. Germline CDR1 MDHEN, CDR2 SYDVKM. V lost 5 bases and J 4 bases, leaving 11 bases between the germline ends. CDR3 DNA: TGTGCCAGCAGTATAGGGGACCTCTATGGCTACACCTTC. Protein: CASSIGDLYGYTF.

Remarks on this clonotype: This likely stems from a read error, as it lies one base from a far larger clone. The rearrangement uses TRBV28 and TRBJ2-1; 8 nucleotides match TRBD1. This CDR3 is 13 amino acids long. The germline V gene encodes CDR1 MDHEN and CDR2 SYDVKM. Trimming removed 7 bases from V and 10 bases from J; junction bases left unmatched: 9. This CDR3 is CASTLGQAHEQFF. The CDR3 coding sequence is TGTGCCAGCACCTTGGGACAGGCTCACGAGCAGTTCTTC.

This clonotype was found many times. The V call is TRBV27, the J call TRBJ2-1; D ambiguous. Germline loops: CDR1 MNHEY, CDR2 SMNVEV (reference sequence). This CDR3 comprises 13 residues. The V end lost 2 bases, the J end lost 8 bases, and 10 bases lay between the germline ends. The CDR3 nucleotides read TGTGCCAGCAGTTTAAGTAGGATCCATGAGCAGTTCTTC. Translated: CASSLSRIHEQFF.

The chain has TRBV20-1 and TRBJ1-4; D uncertain. The CDR3 runs to 15 residues. The germline gives CDR1 DFQATT, CDR2 SNEGSKA (reference sequence). V was trimmed by 6 bases and J by 0 bases, leaving 14 bases between them. As DNA, the CDR3 is TGCAGTGCCCCCCTCCAACCGGCAACTAATGAAAAACTGTTTTTT. Translating it yields CSAPLQPATNEKLFF.

V gene TRBV13 combines with J gene TRBJ2-7; 7 bases match TRBD1. The V gene end was trimmed by 3 bases and the J gene end by 2 bases; junction bases not matched to a gene: 16. CDR1 and CDR2 (germline): PRHDT, FYEKMQ (reference sequence). This CDR3 has 18 amino acids. The CDR3 loop is CASSFRHLDRRRTYEQYF. The CDR3 DNA reads TGTGCCAGCAGCTTTAGGCACCTGGACAGGCGACGCACCTACGAGCAGTACTTC.

This chain joins TRBV2 and TRBJ2-7, with 8 nucleotides matching TRBD2. V gave up 8 bases and J gave up 4 bases; unmatched junction bases: 7. Germline-derived CDR1 and CDR2 are SNHLY and FYNNEI. The CDR3 is made up of 13 amino acids. The CDR3 DNA reads TGTGCCAGCGCTAGCGGGCTCTCTTACGAGCAGTACTTC. Amino acids: CASASGLSYEQYF.

This clonotype has ten or more counts. The rearrangement uses TRBV5-1 and TRBJ1-1; 7 bases map to TRBD1. The length of the CDR3 is 15 residues. With 3 bases clipped from V and 1 base from J, the junction kept 6 bases outside the gene matches. Per the germline V gene, CDR1 is SGHRS and CDR2 is YFSETQ. The CDR3 DNA reads TGCGCCAGCAGCTCCCGGACAGGATCGAACACTGAAGCTTTCTTT. It specifies CASSSRTGSNTEAFF.

This clonotype occurred many times. The chain uses TRBV5-1 and TRBJ2-7; 8 nucleotides line up with TRBD2. Germline V gene data show CDR1 as SGHRS and CDR2 as YFSETQ. The length of the CDR3 is 14 residues. The V gene end was trimmed by 4 bases and the J gene end by 0 bases; junction bases not matched to a gene: 3. The chain's CDR3 is CASSRAGDSYEQYF. The CDR3 bases are TGCGCCAGCAGCAGAGCGGGAGACTCCTACGAGCAGTACTTC.

This chain links TRBV13 with TRBJ2-1; 9 nucleotides agree with TRBD2. The CDR3 runs 14 residues. The germline gives CDR1 PRHDT, CDR2 FYEKMQ (reference sequence). The V gene end was trimmed by 2 bases and the J gene end by 7 bases; junction bases not matched to a gene: 3. CDR3 nucleotide sequence: TGTGCCAGCAGCTTATTCCTAGCGGGAAATGAGCAGTTCTTC. As protein: CASSLFLAGNEQFF.

This chain uses TRBV19 with TRBJ2-5; the D is unclear. The germline V gene encodes CDR1 LNHDA and CDR2 SQIVND (reference sequence). CDR3 length equals 15 residues. V lost 2 bases and J lost 2, with 12 bases in between. The CDR3 DNA follows: TGTGCCAGTAGTATACTCTTCGCAGGTCAAGAGACCCAGTACTTC. Its protein is CASSILFAGQETQYF.

This chain connects TRBV27 to TRBJ1-5, with 9 bases fitting TRBD1. Germline V gives CDR1 MNHEY, CDR2 SMNVEV (reference sequence). The CDR3 extends over 18 amino acids. The V and J ends lost 4 bases and 5 bases, in that order; junction bases with no gene match: 15. The CDR3 region is CASSSTGDRGDQYQPQHF. Written as DNA, the CDR3 is TGTGCCAGCAGTTCAACGGGTGACAGGGGGGATCAGTATCAGCCCCAGCATTTT.

This chain uses TRBV19 with TRBJ1-2; D is perhaps TRBD1 (5 bases). This CDR3 comprises 13 residues. Trimming removed 4 bases from V and 4 bases from J, with 10 bases in between. Germline assignment: CDR1 LNHDA and CDR2 SQIVND (reference sequence). CDR3 region: CASSTRDLYGYTF. As DNA, the CDR3 is TGTGCCAGTAGTACCCGGGACCTCTATGGCTACACCTTC.

This clonotype was detected only a few times. This chain links TRBV7-2 with TRBJ2-4, with 8 bases lining up with TRBD1. After removal of 5 bases from V and 3 bases from J, the junction contained 6 bases not matched to a gene. Germline V gene lookup returns CDR1 SGHTA and CDR2 FQGNSA. The CDR3 consists of 15 residues. The CDR3 coding sequence is TGTGCCAGCAGCACCGGGACAGGAGGCAAAAACATTCAGTACTTC. Its protein product is CASSTGTGGKNIQYF. Supplemented by reference TRBV7-2 and TRBJ2-4, the full variable domain reads GAGVSQSPSNKVTEKGKDVELRCDPISGHTALYWYRQSLGQGLEFLIYFQGNSAPDKSGLPSDRFSAERTGGSVSTLTIQRTQQEDSAVYLCASSTGTGGKNIQYFGAGTRLSVL.

This clonotype was counted between two and nine times. The CDR3 DNA follows: TGTGCCAGCAGCAAGGACGCGGCGTCAGATACGCAGTATTTT. It yields the protein CASSKDAASDTQYF. This chain links TRBV3-1 with TRBJ2-3; D is ambiguous. Per germline, CDR1 LGHDT and CDR2 YNNKEL (reference sequence). This CDR3 spans 14 amino acids. The V end was cut by 5 bases, the J end by 4 bases, with 13 bases between.

The chain joins TRBV7-9 to TRBJ1-1; D remains ambiguous. The germline gives CDR1 SEHNR, CDR2 FQNEAQ (reference sequence). V was cut by 0 bases and J by 3 bases, with 11 bases left in between. This CDR3 comprises 15 residues. The chain's CDR3 is CASSLALRKDTEAFF. In nucleotides, the CDR3 is TGTGCCAGCAGCTTAGCACTTCGAAAAGACACTGAAGCTTTCTTT.